This TCR beta chain derives from a study of vaccination effects on CD4 cells after COVID-19 (dated 2022 in TCRdb). For the wider study: Each participant received two doses of an mRNA SARS-CoV-2 vaccine, either BNT162b2 or mRNA-1273. Pre-vaccine samples were collected from a couple of convalescent patients 16 days and one week before the first dose, corresponding to 142 and 148 days after COVID-19 diagnosis. The study compared SARS-CoV-2 spike-specific CD4+ TCR repertoires before and after mRNA vaccination in COVID-19 convalescent patients and infection-naive vaccine recipients. Altogether, around eleven COVID-19 convalescent patients and a handful of SARS-CoV-2-naive healthy vaccine recipients made up the full study. Cultures from other donors in the study were sequenced using the Oncomine TCR Beta short-read assay on an Illumina iSeq 100. Beyond this particular receptor, the publication reports: In convalescent patients, the post-vaccine spike-reactive repertoire was composed mainly of new vaccine-induced clones that were largely distinct from infection-induced clones. Limitations of the study were the small number of convalescent patients and the absence of early post-infection timepoints. Marked clonal contraction was observed in both infection-induced and vaccine-induced clones at late post-vaccination timepoints, consistent with waning T cell responses.

Library prep was done by the immunoSEQ multiplex PCR assay. DNA from the cultured, isolated CD4+ T cells was subjected to TCR beta CDR3 sequencing. Per the authors' processing: Non-productive TCR sequences were removed, reads were trimmed to the CDR3 region, and CDR3s of at least 7 amino acids were retained. Antigen-specific clonotypes were identified using the MANAFEST web app by comparison of expansion in peptide wells against reference cultures. For clones to be considered positive, expansion at FDR<0.05 versus reference and all other wells, an odds ratio above 5, and a frequency above 0.1% in two replicate wells were required. Clonotypes significantly expanded in SARS-CoV-2 spike wells and in at least one common cold coronavirus spike condition were defined as cross-reactive. CDR3 similarity was assessed by Levenshtein distance using the stringdist R package, and unrooted trees were constructed with ape in R 3.6.1. Held by TCRdb, this immuneACCESS table contains in-frame sequences only and omits some clones. Under half of the omission traces to an unresolved V gene where checked; the cause of the rest is unknown. V and J calls and clone size are given by that table; D and trimming were obtained from the DNA. The table for this sample lists around 19,000 clones; roughly 74% of them were counted only once. The top ten hold about 39% of the sample.

V and J lose 0 bases and 1 base, and a span of 5 bases separates them. The CDR3 sequence holds 15 residues, the cysteine and phenylalanine included. The only DNA kept is the CDR3, 45 bases in frame from the first base. CDR1 SGDLS and CDR2 YYNGEE are derived from the germline V gene. To identify antigen-specific CD4+ T cell clonotypes by their expansion, the ViraFEST assay first stimulated PBMC with viral peptide pools and then applied TCR sequencing. After less than 13 days of culture, CD4+ T cells were isolated with the EasySep CD4+ T cell isolation kit. Convalescent patients had PCR-confirmed SARS-CoV-2 infection between March and December 2020, before Alpha, Beta and Delta variants emerged in the United States. About 2 million PBMC per well were cultured in IMDM with roughly 5% human AB serum, 8 to 10 IU/ml IL-2 and gentamicin, plus 10 ug/ml peptides. On days 3 and 7, half of the culture medium was replaced with fresh IL-2-containing medium. Each peptide stimulation condition was cultured in triplicate wells unless otherwise noted. PBMC were separated from whole blood using Ficoll-Paque Plus gradient centrifugation and were then either cryopreserved at -140C or used fresh. The QIAamp micro DNA kit was used to extract genomic DNA from the cultured CD4+ T cells.

On this clone itself: What antigen it recognizes has not been identified. No clone much larger than this one lies a single base away; base qualities are absent.

The sample was CD4+ T cells from PBMCs cultured with a peptide pool, taken before COVID-19 vaccination. The receptor chain draws on TRBV9 and TRBJ2-6, with the identity of the D gene unclear. This receptor was obtained from a human donor who had a prior SARS-CoV-2 infection. The CDR3 sequence is CASSVDSSGANVLTF. The DNA sequence is TGTGCCAGCAGCGTAGATTCTTCTGGGGCCAACGTCCTGACTTTC.